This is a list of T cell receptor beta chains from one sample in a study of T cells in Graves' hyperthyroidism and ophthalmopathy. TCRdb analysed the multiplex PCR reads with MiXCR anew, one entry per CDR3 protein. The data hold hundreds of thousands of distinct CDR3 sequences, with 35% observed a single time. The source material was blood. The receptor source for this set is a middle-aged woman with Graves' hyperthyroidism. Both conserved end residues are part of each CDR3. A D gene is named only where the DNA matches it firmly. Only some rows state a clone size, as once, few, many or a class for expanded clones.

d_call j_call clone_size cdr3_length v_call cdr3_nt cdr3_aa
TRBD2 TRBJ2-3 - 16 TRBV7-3 TGTGCCAGCAGCAGCGGGACGACGGGCGGCACAGATACGCAGTATTTT CASSSGTTGGTDTQYF
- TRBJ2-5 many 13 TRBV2 TGTGCCAGCAGGGACAGAATCCAAGAGACCCAGTACTTC CASRDRIQETQYF
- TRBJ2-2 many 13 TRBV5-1 TGCGCCAGCAGAACGGATGTAACCGGGGAGCTGTTTTTT CASRTDVTGELFF
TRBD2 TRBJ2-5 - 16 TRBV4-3 TGCGCCAGCAGCCAAGACCCAGCGGGGGGCAGTGAGACCCAGTACTTC CASSQDPAGGSETQYF
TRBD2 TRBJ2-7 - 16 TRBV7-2 TGTGCCAGCAGTCCCCTTCTGGCGGGAGGATCCTACGAGCAGTACTTC CASSPLLAGGSYEQYF
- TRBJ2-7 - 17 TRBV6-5 TGTGCCAGCAGTTACTCGACCGGCCAGCCAACCCTTTACGAGCAGTACTTC CASSYSTGQPTLYEQYF
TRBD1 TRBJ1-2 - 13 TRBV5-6 TGTGCCAGCAGCTTGGGGGGACAGTATGGCTACACCTTC CASSLGGQYGYTF
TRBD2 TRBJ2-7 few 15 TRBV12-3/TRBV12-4 TGTGCCAGCAGCTCCCGACCCGCGGGGGCCTACGAGCAGTACTTC CASSSRPAGAYEQYF
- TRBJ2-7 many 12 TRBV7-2 TGTGCCAGCAGCCCTACGGCGTACGAGCAGTACTTC CASSPTAYEQYF
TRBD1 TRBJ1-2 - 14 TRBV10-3 TGTGCCATCAGTGAGTACAGGGGGGACTATGGCTACACCTTC CAISEYRGDYGYTF
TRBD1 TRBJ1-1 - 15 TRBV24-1 TGTGCCACCAGTGGTGTTAGCGGGGACAGTCGGAAGGTTTTCTTT CATSGVSGDSRKVFF
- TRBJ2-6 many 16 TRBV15 TGTGCCACCAGCAGAGAGTCGCCGACAGTACAAAGCGTCCTGACTTTC CATSRESPTVQSVLTF
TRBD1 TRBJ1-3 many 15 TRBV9 TGTGCCAGCAGCGTATCGACAGGGCGCGGAAACACCATATATTTT CASSVSTGRGNTIYF
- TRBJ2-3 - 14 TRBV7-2 TGTGCCAGCAGCTTATCATCACCTTGGGATACGCAGTATTTT CASSLSSPWDTQYF
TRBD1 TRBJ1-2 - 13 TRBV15 TGTGCCACCCGGGACAGTGGATTCTATGGCTACACCTTC CATRDSGFYGYTF
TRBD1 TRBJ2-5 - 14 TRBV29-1 TGCAGCGTTGGGGACAGTGAAGACCAAGAGACCCAGTACTTC CSVGDSEDQETQYF
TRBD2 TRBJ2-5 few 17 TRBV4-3 TGCGCCAGCAGCGTTCCGGGACTAGCGAACGCTCAAGAGACCCAGTACTTC CASSVPGLANAQETQYF
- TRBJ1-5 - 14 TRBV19 TGTGCCAGTAGTATCAGTCAGGGCGGTCAGCCCCAGCATTTT CASSISQGGQPQHF
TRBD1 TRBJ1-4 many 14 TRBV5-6 TGTGCCAGCAGAAGGACAGGGGGAAATGAAAAACTGTTTTTT CASRRTGGNEKLFF
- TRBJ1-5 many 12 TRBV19 TGTGCCAGTAGTATCGATGAGCGGCCCCAGCATTTT CASSIDERPQHF
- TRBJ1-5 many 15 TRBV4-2 TGTGCCAGCAGCCCTCGACAGCTGCTCAATCAGCCCCAGCATTTT CASSPRQLLNQPQHF
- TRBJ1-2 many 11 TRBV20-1 TGCAGTGCTAGAGTCGACTATGGCTACACCTTC CSARVDYGYTF
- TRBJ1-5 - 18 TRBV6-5 TGTGCCAGCAGTTACGCAATTACAGGATCAAGGGCGTGGCAGCCCCAGCATTTT CASSYAITGSRAWQPQHF
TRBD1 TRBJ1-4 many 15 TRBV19 TGTGCCAGTACCCAGACAGGGGGTGGTAATGAAAAACTGTTTTTT CASTQTGGGNEKLFF
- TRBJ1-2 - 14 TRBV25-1 TGTGCCAGCAGCGAAACAGCGATGGTCTATGGCCACACCTTC CASSETAMVYGHTF
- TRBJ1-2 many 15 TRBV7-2 TGTGCCAGCAGCTTAGATTTTGGGGGGGTGGGTGGCTACACCTTC CASSLDFGGVGGYTF
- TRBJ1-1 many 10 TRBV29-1 TGCAGCGGAGGGAACACTGAAGCTTTCTTT CSGGNTEAFF
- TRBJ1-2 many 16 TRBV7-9 TGTGCCAGCAGACCAATGACCACCACCACTCCCTATGGCTACACCTTC CASRPMTTTTPYGYTF
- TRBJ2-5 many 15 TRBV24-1 TGTGCCACCAGTGATCGTAGACAGGGAGGAGAGACCCAGTACTTC CATSDRRQGGETQYF
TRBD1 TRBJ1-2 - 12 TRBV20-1 TGCAGTGCTGAACAGGGGGCGCGCGGCTACACCTTC CSAEQGARGYTF
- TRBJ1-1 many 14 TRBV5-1 TGCGCCAGCAGCTTGGACAGTGGGAACACTGAAGCTTTCTTT CASSLDSGNTEAFF
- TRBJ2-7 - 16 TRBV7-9 TGTGCCAGCAGCTTATTGAGACCGGCCTTCTCCTACGAGCAGTACTTC CASSLLRPAFSYEQYF
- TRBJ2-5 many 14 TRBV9 TGTGCCAGCAGCCCACAGGGGGGGCAAGAGACCCAGTACTTC CASSPQGGQETQYF
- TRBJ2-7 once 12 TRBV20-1 TGCAGTGCTAGATACGGGAGCTATGAGCAGTACTTC CSARYGSYEQYF
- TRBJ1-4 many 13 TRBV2 TGTGCCAGCAAAGGTGGGGGTAATGAAAAACTGTTTTTT CASKGGGNEKLFF
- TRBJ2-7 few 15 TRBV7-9 TGTGCCAGCAGCTTAGCAAGGGGGGCTACCTACGAGCAGTACTTC CASSLARGATYEQYF
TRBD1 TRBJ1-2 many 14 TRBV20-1 TGCAGTGCTAATCCAGGGGGTATGAGCTATGGCTACACCTTC CSANPGGMSYGYTF
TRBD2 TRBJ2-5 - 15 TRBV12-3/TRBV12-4 TGTGCCAGCAGCCGCCCCGCTAGCGGCCAAGAGACCCAGTACTTC CASSRPASGQETQYF
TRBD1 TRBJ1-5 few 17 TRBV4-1 TGCGCCAGCAGCCAAGATATGATCCGAGGGGGCAGTCAGCCCCAGCATTTT CASSQDMIRGGSQPQHF
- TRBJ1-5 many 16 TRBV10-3 TGTGCCATCAGTGATGACAGCTACATGGGCAATCAGCCCCAGCATTTT CAISDDSYMGNQPQHF
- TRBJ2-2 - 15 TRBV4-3 TGCGCCAGCAGCCCCGACCTCTTAAGGACCGGGGAGCTGTTTTTT CASSPDLLRTGELFF
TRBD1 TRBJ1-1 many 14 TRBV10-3 TGTGCCATCAGTTGGGACAGGGCAAACACTGAAGCTTTCTTT CAISWDRANTEAFF